This is a list of T cell receptor beta chains from one sample in a study of technical replicates of blood from a handful of donors. Sequencing used immunoSEQ multiplex PCR; TCRdb keeps in-frame clones, though not all of them. The table has tens of thousands of clones, about nine tenths seen once. The source material was T cells isolated from PBMCs. Receptor source: a human donor in good health. CDR3s include the opening cysteine and the closing phenylalanine or tryptophan. The D gene is left open where the match is weak. Not all rows give a size; the values are once, few, many and, for expanded clones, a class.

j_call v_call clone_size d_call cdr3_nt cdr3_aa
TRBJ1-1 TRBV29-1 once NA TGCAGCGTTGTACAGTCGAACACTGAAGCTTTCTTT CSVVQSNTEAFF
TRBJ2-7 TRBV23-1 NA TRBD1 TGTTTGTACAGGGGGTTCTACGAGCAGTACTTC CLYRGFYEQYF
TRBJ1-2 TRBV29-1 NA NA TGCAGCGTTCTCCGGGACTCCGGCGATGGCTACACCTTC CSVLRDSGDGYTF
TRBJ2-7 TRBV13 NA NA TGTGCCAGCAGCTTAGAAGGACTTCGGTCCTACGAGCAGTACTTC CASSLEGLRSYEQYF
TRBJ2-1 TRBV7-3 NA TRBD1 TGTGCCAGCAGCTTAGTTTCAGGGGGAAACAATGAGCAGTTCTTC CASSLVSGGNNEQFF
TRBJ2-5 TRBV6-5 NA NA TGTGCCAGCAGTAAGACTATCAGGGGGACCCAGTACTTC CASSKTIRGTQYF
TRBJ1-3 TRBV29-1 NA NA TGCAGCGTTGCACAGGTTTCCTCTGGAAACACCATATATTTT CSVAQVSSGNTIYF
TRBJ2-7 TRBV4-3 NA NA TGCGCCAGCAGCCTGGGGCTCCACGAGCAGTACTTC CASSLGLHEQYF
TRBJ2-3 TRBV9 NA TRBD2 TGTGCCAGCAGCGTAGGGAAAGGGACTAGCGAGTCCACAGATACGCAGTATTTT CASSVGKGTSESTDTQYF
TRBJ2-1 TRBV7-3 NA TRBD2 TGTGCCAGCAGCTTAACGGGACTAGCGGGAGTTTGGTACAATGAGCAGTTCTTC CASSLTGLAGVWYNEQFF
TRBJ2-7 TRBV19 NA NA TGTGCCAGTAGTACCCAACAATACTACGAGCAGTACTTC CASSTQQYYEQYF
TRBJ2-3 TRBV21-1 NA NA TGTGCCAGCAGCTTGACTAGCGGGACATCCACAGATACGCAGTATTTT CASSLTSGTSTDTQYF
TRBJ2-2 TRBV14 NA NA TGTGCCAGCAGCCAAAGCCTGAACACCGGGGAGCTGTTTTTT CASSQSLNTGELFF
TRBJ1-3 TRBV5-6 NA NA TGTGCCAGCAGCTTAGGCAGGGCTGGAAACACCATATATTTT CASSLGRAGNTIYF
TRBJ2-1 TRBV5-1 once TRBD1 TGCGCCAGCAGCTGGACAGGGGCCAATGAGCAGTTCTTC CASSWTGANEQFF
TRBJ2-1 TRBV7-9 NA TRBD2 TGTGCCAGCAGCGGAGGGACTAGCGGGAGGGCAGGGGAGCAGTTCTTC CASSGGTSGRAGEQFF
TRBJ2-1 TRBV19 NA TRBD1 TGTGCCAGTAGCACCGGGACAGGTTCCAATGAGCAGTTCTTC CASSTGTGSNEQFF
TRBJ2-5 TRBV4-1 NA TRBD2 TGCGCCAGCAGCCATTTTAGCGGGAGAGAACAAGAGACCCAGTACTTC CASSHFSGREQETQYF
TRBJ1-2 TRBV6-1 NA NA TGTGCCAGCAGTGATAAAGCTAGTGGCTACACCTTC CASSDKASGYTF
TRBJ2-3 TRBV11-2 NA NA TGTGCCAGCAGCTTCCTCGTTACGCAGTATTTT CASSFLVTQYF
TRBJ2-3 TRBV29-1 once TRBD1 TGCAGCGTTGGACAGGGGGCGGCAGATACGCAGTATTTT CSVGQGAADTQYF
TRBJ2-1 TRBV6-4 NA TRBD2 TGTGCCAGCAGTACTCTAGCGGGAGGGGGCAATGAGCAGTTCTTC CASSTLAGGGNEQFF
TRBJ1-2 TRBV11-3 NA NA TGTGCCAGCAGCTTACAGGGCTATGGCTACACCTTC CASSLQGYGYTF
TRBJ1-2 TRBV5-4 NA TRBD1 TGTGCCAGCAGCTCAGGGGGCGCACACGGCTACACCTTC CASSSGGAHGYTF
TRBJ2-5 TRBV28 NA TRBD2 TGTGCCAGCAGTGCTAGCGGGAGGCAAGAGACCCAGTACTTC CASSASGRQETQYF
TRBJ2-3 TRBV7-2 NA TRBD2 TGTGCCAGCAGCCCTGTAGCGGGAGGCACAGATACGCAGTATTTT CASSPVAGGTDTQYF
TRBJ2-7 TRBV5-1 NA NA TGCGCCAGCAGCCCAGCCACTGGGGCTAGCTACGAGCAGTACTTC CASSPATGASYEQYF
TRBJ2-7 TRBV6-6 NA NA TGTGCCAGCAGTTACTCTACATACTACGAGCAGTACTTC CASSYSTYYEQYF
TRBJ1-3 TRBV6-1 NA NA TGTGCCAGCAGCCCATCTGGAAACACCATATATTTT CASSPSGNTIYF
TRBJ1-2 TRBV5-1 NA TRBD1 TGCGCCAGCAGCTTTTTGGGACAGGGCCTTTACTATGGCTACACCTTC CASSFLGQGLYYGYTF
TRBJ1-5 TRBV18 NA TRBD1 TGTGCCAGCTCACCTACGACAGGGGGCGATCAGCCCCAGCATTTT CASSPTTGGDQPQHF
TRBJ1-2 TRBV19 NA TRBD1 TGTGCCAGTAGTATACCCGGACAGGGGCTATATGGCTACACCTTC CASSIPGQGLYGYTF
TRBJ2-2 TRBV7-2 NA NA TGTGCCAGCAGCCCGAGAACCGGGGAGCTGTTTTTT CASSPRTGELFF
TRBJ2-4 TRBV30 NA NA TGTGCCTGGAGTCCAGAAGCAGGGAAACCCATTCAGTACTTC CAWSPEAGKPIQYF
TRBJ1-2 TRBV7-2 NA NA TGTGCCAGCAGCTTAGACCAAGTCAGGGGCTACACCTTC CASSLDQVRGYTF
TRBJ1-2 TRBV4-2 NA NA TGTGCCAGCAGCCAAGATCCTGTTCGGGAAGGCCCCTATGGCTACACCTTC CASSQDPVREGPYGYTF
TRBJ2-2 TRBV9 NA NA TGTGCCAGCAGCGCTCCATCCGAGAAGGGGGAGCTGTTTTTT CASSAPSEKGELFF
TRBJ2-3 TRBV27 NA NA TGTGCCAGCAGGAGTACAGATACGCAGTATTTT CASRSTDTQYF
TRBJ2-7 TRBV19 NA NA TGTGCCAGTAGTATAGCCAATCCCAACGAGCAGTACTTC CASSIANPNEQYF
TRBJ1-5 TRBV4-2 NA TRBD1 TGTGCCAGCAGCCATGACAGGGGATCGGGACCCCAGCATTTT CASSHDRGSGPQHF
TRBJ1-1 TRBV7-9 NA NA TGTGCCAGCAGCTTAGGAGGATGGAACACTGAAGCTTTCTTT CASSLGGWNTEAFF
TRBJ2-2 TRBV19 NA TRBD1 TGTGCCAGTAGCACAGGGGGGCCAATTAGCACCGGGGAGCTGTTTTTT CASSTGGPISTGELFF
TRBJ1-1 TRBV7-6 NA NA TGTGCCAGCAGCCACCGGGGGGGGAAGCCTTTCTTT CASSHRGGKPFF
TRBJ1-1 TRBV11-1 NA NA TGTGCCAGCAGCTGGGGACTGATGAACACTGAAGCTTTCTTT CASSWGLMNTEAFF
TRBJ2-7 TRBV6-5 NA TRBD1 TGTGCCAGCAGATCCTCCCGGGACAGGGGCTACGAGCAGTACTTC CASRSSRDRGYEQYF
TRBJ2-2 TRBV29-1 NA TRBD1 TGCAGCGTTAGGGGGCTAGGAACCGGGGAGCTGTTTTTT CSVRGLGTGELFF
TRBJ2-1 TRBV19 NA TRBD2 TGTGCCAGTGGAACAGGACTAGCGGGAGGGCCTGGTAATGAGCAGTTCTTC CASGTGLAGGPGNEQFF
TRBJ1-5 TRBV4-3 NA NA TGCGCCAGCAGCCTGGGGCAGTGGGGTCAGCCCCAGCATTTT CASSLGQWGQPQHF
TRBJ1-1 TRBV25-1 NA NA TGTGCCAGCAGGAGATACAGGGACAACACTGAAGCTTTCTTT CASRRYRDNTEAFF